These 23 T cell receptor beta chains came from one sample sequenced in a study of vaccination effects on CD4 cells after COVID-19. Antigen-specific CD4+ T cells expanded by the ViraFEST assay with viral peptide pools were then sequenced. Having been cultured for around nine days, the cells underwent CD4+ T cell isolation. It was two doses of either the BNT162b2 or mRNA-1273 vaccine that participants received. Repertoires were generated with immunoSEQ multiplex PCR, while TCRdb's copy carries only in-frame clones and drops some. This table has over 80,000 clones, under 80% appearing once. These TCRs' antigens remain unknown. Sequencing used CD4+ T cells from PBMCs cultured with HCoV-OC43 spike peptides, obtained after COVID-19 vaccination. Sample subset: HCoV-OC43 spike overlapping peptide pool stimulation. These receptors came from a human donor who received a COVID-19 vaccine.

The rearrangement uses TRBV5-8 and TRBJ2-5, with a possible D match to TRBD2 (5 bases). V gave up 7 bases and J gave up 5 bases, with 18 bases separating them. CDR1 is SGHTS and CDR2 is YDEGEE in the germline V gene. There are 14 residues in the CDR3. DNA for the CDR3: TGTGCCAGCTCCCGTGTCGGGGAAGGGGAGACCCAGTACTTC. As protein: CASSRVGEGETQYF. Looking up the rest from reference TRBV5-8 and TRBJ2-5 gives the full variable domain: EAGVTQSPTHLIKTRGQQATLRCSPISGHTSVYWYQQALGLGLQFLLWYDEGEERNRGNFPPRFSGRQFPNYSSELNVNALELEDSALYLCASSRVGEGETQYFGPGTRLLVL.

The CDR3 is CASSLVAGVDWSNEQFF. The CDR3, as DNA: TGTGCCAGCAGTTTAGTAGCGGGGGTTGATTGGAGCAATGAGCAGTTCTTC. V and J are TRBV28 and TRBJ2-1; 9 bases align to TRBD2. V dropped 2 bases and J dropped 6; count of bases not matched to a gene: 11. This CDR3 is 17 amino acids long. Per germline, CDR1 MDHEN and CDR2 SYDVKM.

The chain joins TRBV5-1 to TRBJ1-5; a weak D match, TRBD1 (6 bases). The CDR3 is 14 residues long. Germline V gene lookup returns CDR1 SGHRS and CDR2 YFSETQ. Between the trimmed V and J ends, which lost 4 bases and 5 bases, there was a span of 13 bases. The CDR3 DNA is TGCGCCAGCAGCGTACAGGGTGGCGATCAGCCCCAGCATTTT. Its translation is CASSVQGGDQPQHF.

This clone has more than one count but fewer than ten. V and J are TRBV5-1 and TRBJ2-1; 10 bases map to TRBD1. The CDR3 runs to 15 residues. Germline V gene sequence: CDR1 SGHRS, CDR2 YFSETQ. V lost 0 bases, J lost 7 bases, and 4 bases stayed unmatched. CDR3 amino acids: CASSLERTGGNEQFF. CDR3 bases: TGCGCCAGCAGCTTGGAAAGGACAGGGGGGAATGAGCAGTTCTTC.

In nucleotides, the CDR3 is TGTGCCACGAGACGGGGACAGGGACCAACCTACGAGCAGTACGTC. This codes for CATRRGQGPTYEQYV. This chain uses TRBV2 with TRBJ2-7; 9 positions agree with TRBD1. The J segment lost 2 bases and the V segment lost 10 bases, leaving 12 bases of the junction unmatched. CDR1 and CDR2 (germline): SNHLY, FYNNEI. CDR3 length equals 15 residues.

This clone showed up just a few times. The chain joins TRBV10-1 to TRBJ1-5; maybe TRBD1 (5 bases). Trimming cost V 9 bases and J 4 bases, with 13 bases left between them. The germline CDR1 and CDR2 sequences are WNHNN and SYGVQD (reference sequence). The CDR3 runs to 13 residues. The CDR3 loop is CARGDRSNQPQHF. In DNA form, the CDR3 reads TGCGCCAGGGGGGACCGATCGAATCAGCCCCAGCATTTT.

The CDR3 here is CASSERGRGYIYF. CDR3 coding DNA: TGTGCCAGCAGTGAAAGGGGGAGAGGGTACATATATTTT. This sequence joins TRBV6-1 and TRBJ1-3; perhaps TRBD1 as D (6 bases). The CDR3 totals 13 residues. Germline assignment: CDR1 MNHNS and CDR2 SASEGT. V gave up 2 bases and J gave up 12 bases, with 14 bases separating them.

This sequence joins TRBV20-1 and TRBJ2-7; D may be TRBD1 (6 bases). This CDR3 comprises 11 residues. Germline V gene data show CDR1 as DFQATT and CDR2 as SNEGSKA (reference sequence). Trimming removed 6 bases from V and 3 bases from J, with 9 bases in between. The CDR3 spells CSAKQGYEQYV. The CDR3 DNA is TGCAGTGCAAAACAGGGCTACGAGCAGTACGTC.

The chain employs TRBV7-3 and TRBJ2-2; D not certain. The germline V gene encodes CDR1 SGHTA and CDR2 FQGTGA. V was clipped by 5 bases and J by 3 bases, with 7 bases between them. This CDR3 comprises 13 residues. The CDR3 DNA sequence: TGTGCCAGCAGCCCTAGGGACACCGGGGAGCTGTTTTTT. It yields the protein CASSPRDTGELFF.

The CDR3 loop is CASTRPKDQETQYF. The DNA of the CDR3 is TGTGCCAGCACCCGACCAAAGGACCAAGAGACCCAGTACTTC. The chain uses TRBV6-5 and TRBJ2-5; D unresolved. This CDR3 is 14 amino acids long. Trimming shortened V by 7 bases and J by 0 bases, and 12 bases separated the two germline ends. Germline lookup yields CDR1 MNHEY and CDR2 SVGAGI.

J is TRBJ2-4 and V is TRBV18; D might be TRBD1 (6 bases). The V gene lost 3 bases and the J gene lost 3 bases, with 15 bases spanning the gap. Looked up from germline, CDR1 is KGHSH and CDR2 is LQKENI. CDR3 length equals 16 residues. The chain's CDR3 is CASSPFTGSGKNIQYF. DNA for the CDR3: TGTGCCAGCTCACCCTTTACAGGGTCGGGCAAAAACATTCAGTACTTC.

J is TRBJ2-1 and V is TRBV29-1; 12 bases agree with TRBD2. The trim removed 6 bases at V and 9 bases at J, leaving 9 bases unmatched. Germline V gene lookup returns CDR1 SQVTM and CDR2 ANQGSEA. The CDR3 has 14 amino acids. Here the CDR3 reads CSVKPSGGAREQFF. The CDR3 nucleotides read TGCAGCGTGAAGCCTAGCGGGGGGGCTCGTGAGCAGTTCTTC.

V and J are TRBV15 and TRBJ2-5; perhaps D is TRBD1 or TRBD2 (6 bases each). V lost 0 bases and J 1 base, leaving 9 bases between the germline ends. Germline-derived CDR1 and CDR2 are LNHNV and YYDKDF (reference sequence). The CDR3 loop spans 15 amino acids. CDR3 region: CATSRDTGAQETQYF. CDR3 sequence (DNA): TGTGCCACCAGCAGAGATACGGGGGCCCAAGAGACCCAGTACTTC. Variable domain in full (rest from reference TRBV15 and TRBJ2-5): DAMVIQNPRYQVTQFGKPVTLSCSQTLNHNVMYWYQQKSSQAPKLLFHYYDKDFNNEADTPDNFQSRRPNTSFCFLDIRSPGLGDTAMYLCATSRDTGAQETQYFGPGTRLLVL.

The chain carries TRBV10-2 and TRBJ1-2, with D hard to call. Germline values: CDR1 WSHSY, CDR2 SAAADI. CDR3 length equals 15 residues. Trimming removed 0 bases at V and 2 bases at J, with 10 bases between. CDR3: CASSESGTRNYGYTF. CDR3 DNA: TGCGCCAGCAGTGAGTCTGGTACTCGAAACTATGGCTACACCTTC.

V is TRBV3-1 (or the pseudogene TRBV3-2) and J is TRBJ2-3; 16 nucleotides agree with TRBD2. The V segment lost 3 bases and the J segment 0 bases; nucleotides outside the gene matches: 12. The CDR3 extends over 21 amino acids. CDR1 LGHDT and CDR2 YNNKEL come from the germline V gene (reference sequence). The CDR3, as DNA: TGTGCCAGCAGCCATGGAATTCCGGGACTAGCGGGGGGGACTAGCACAGATACGCAGTATTTT. This translates into CASSHGIPGLAGGTSTDTQYF.

V and J are TRBV6-5 and TRBJ2-5, with D unclear. Germline lookup yields CDR1 MNHEY and CDR2 SVGAGI. V lost 7 bases and J 2 bases, leaving 5 bases between the germline ends. The CDR3 has 11 residues. The CDR3 here is CASNQQETQYF. CDR3 bases: TGTGCCAGCAACCAACAAGAGACCCAGTACTTC.

The genes are TRBV5-1 and TRBJ2-7, with 13 bases fitting TRBD2. Losses at the gene ends were 4 bases for V and 2 bases for J; bases not matched to a gene: 3. CDR1 and CDR2 from the germline V gene are SGHRS and YFSETQ. The CDR3 totals 15 residues. CDR3 in amino acids: CASSIGTSGAYEQYV. The CDR3 region has the DNA TGCGCCAGCAGCATTGGGACTAGCGGGGCCTACGAGCAGTACGTC.

This chain connects TRBV6-5 to TRBJ1-5, with D perhaps matching TRBD1 (6 bases). The germline gives CDR1 MNHEY, CDR2 SVGAGI. The CDR3 has 13 residues. Trimming took off 0 bases at V and 11 bases at J, with 11 bases between the two ends. CDR3 nucleotide sequence: TGTGCCAGCAGTTACTCGAGGGGGGAGACCCAGCATTTT. Its protein product is CASSYSRGETQHF.

The CDR3 DNA reads TGTGCCAGTAGTATAGCTAGACGGCCCTACAATGAGCAGTTCTTC. Its protein is CASSIARRPYNEQFF. The chain uses TRBV19 and TRBJ2-1; D is ambiguous. This CDR3 is built from 15 residues. V lost 1 base to trimming and J lost 2 bases, with 9 bases between them. Germline V gives CDR1 LNHDA, CDR2 SQIVND (reference sequence).

This chain uses TRBV4-1 with TRBJ2-6, with 7 nucleotides matching TRBD2. Losses at the gene ends were 3 bases for V and 4 bases for J; bases not matched to a gene: 12. The CDR3 loop spans 18 amino acids. CDR1 and CDR2 from the germline V gene are MGHRA and YSYEKL. The CDR3 DNA sequence: TGCGCCAGCAGCCAGGGAATGGGGAGGCGGGGGGGGGCCAACGTCCTGACTTTC. Amino acids: CASSQGMGRRGGANVLTF.

The chain links TRBV6-1 to TRBJ1-6, with 8 bases lining up with TRBD1. Germline values: CDR1 MNHNS, CDR2 SASEGT. The CDR3 is 15 residues long. The junction had 5 bases not matched to a gene; V was cut back by 3 bases and J by 7 bases. For the CDR3, the DNA is TGTGCCAGCAGTGAGAGGGACAGGCGCAATTCACCCCTCCACTTT. As protein: CASSERDRRNSPLHF.

The rearrangement joins TRBV21-1 to TRBJ2-7; the table names TRBD1, a call not compared with the DNA. TRBV21-1 is classified as a pseudogene. The CDR3 spans 14 residues. The CDR3 region has the DNA TGTGCCAGCAGCAATCCTGACAGAACCTACGAGCAGTACGTC. Translating gives CASSNPDRTYEQYV.

The chain links TRBV18 to TRBJ2-2; D possibly matches TRBD1 or TRBD2 (6 bases each). Germline V gene sequence: CDR1 KGHSH, CDR2 LQKENI. V lost 0 bases to trimming and J lost 0 bases, with 11 bases between them. The CDR3 is 17 residues long. The chain's CDR3 is CASSPPRGDANTGELFF. The DNA of the CDR3 is TGTGCCAGCTCACCACCGAGGGGGGACGCGAACACCGGGGAGCTGTTTTTT. Based on the CDR3 plus reference TRBV18 and TRBJ2-2, the full variable domain is NAGVMQNPRHLVRRRGQEARLRCSPMKGHSHVYWYRQLPEEGLKFMVYLQKENIIDESGMPKERFSAEFPKEGPSILRIQQVVRGDSAAYFCASSPPRGDANTGELFFGEGSRLTVL.